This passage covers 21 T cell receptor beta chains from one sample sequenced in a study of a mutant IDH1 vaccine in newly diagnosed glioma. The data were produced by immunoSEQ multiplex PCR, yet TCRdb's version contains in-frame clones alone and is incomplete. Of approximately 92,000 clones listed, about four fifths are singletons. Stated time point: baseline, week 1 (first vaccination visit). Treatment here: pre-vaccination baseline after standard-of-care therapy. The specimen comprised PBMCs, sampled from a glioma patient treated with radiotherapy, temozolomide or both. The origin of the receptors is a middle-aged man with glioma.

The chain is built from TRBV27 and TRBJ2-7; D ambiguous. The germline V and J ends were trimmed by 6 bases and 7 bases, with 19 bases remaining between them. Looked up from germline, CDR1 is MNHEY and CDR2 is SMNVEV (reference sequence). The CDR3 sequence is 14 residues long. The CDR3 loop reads CASRTRLSDGEQYF. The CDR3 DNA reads TGTGCCAGCAGGACGCGCCTCTCCGACGGGGAGCAGTACTTC.

CDR3 sequence: CASSVAFTGVDADTQYF. The CDR3 DNA is TGTGCCAGCAGCGTAGCTTTTACAGGGGTAGATGCAGATACGCAGTATTTT. This chain joins TRBV9 and TRBJ2-3; 7 nucleotides match TRBD1. Trimming cost V 0 bases and J 4 bases; bases outside gene matches: 11. Germline V lookup: CDR1 SGDLS, CDR2 YYNGEE. CDR3 length: 17 residues.

The CDR3, as DNA: TGCGCCAGCAGTGATGGGGGGTCAAAAAACATTCAGTACTTC. Encoded protein: CASSDGGSKNIQYF. V usage is TRBV10-1 and J usage is TRBJ2-4; D might be TRBD2 (6 bases). In germline, CDR1 is WNHNN, CDR2 SYGVQD (reference sequence). With 3 bases removed from V and 4 bases from J, the gap between germline ends came to 10 bases. This CDR3 has 14 amino acids.

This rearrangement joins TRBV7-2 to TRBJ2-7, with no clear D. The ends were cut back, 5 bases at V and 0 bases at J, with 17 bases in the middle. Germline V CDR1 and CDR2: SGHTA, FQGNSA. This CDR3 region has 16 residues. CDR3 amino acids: CASSPLIGDPSYEQYF. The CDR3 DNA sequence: TGTGCCAGCAGCCCCCTGATTGGGGATCCCTCCTACGAGCAGTACTTC.

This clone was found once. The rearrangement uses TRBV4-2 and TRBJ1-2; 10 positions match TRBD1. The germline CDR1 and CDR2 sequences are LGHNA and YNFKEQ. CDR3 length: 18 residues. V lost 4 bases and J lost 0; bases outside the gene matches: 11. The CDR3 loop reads CASSLRDRGPKSNYGYTF. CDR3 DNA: TGTGCCAGCAGCCTACGGGACAGGGGCCCGAAATCTAACTATGGCTACACCTTC.

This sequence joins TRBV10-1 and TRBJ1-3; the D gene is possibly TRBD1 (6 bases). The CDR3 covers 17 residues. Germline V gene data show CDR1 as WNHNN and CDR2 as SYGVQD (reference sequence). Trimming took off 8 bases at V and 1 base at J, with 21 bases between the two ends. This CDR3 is CASLPGARGRSGNTIYF. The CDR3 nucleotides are TGCGCCAGCCTCCCAGGGGCCCGGGGGCGGTCTGGAAACACCATATATTTT.

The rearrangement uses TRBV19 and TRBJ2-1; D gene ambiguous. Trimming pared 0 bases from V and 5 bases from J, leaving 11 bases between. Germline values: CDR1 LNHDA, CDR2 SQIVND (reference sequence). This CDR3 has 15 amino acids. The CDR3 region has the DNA TGTGCCAGTAGTATAGAAGGCAGGATAGACAATGAGCAGTTCTTC. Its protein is CASSIEGRIDNEQFF.

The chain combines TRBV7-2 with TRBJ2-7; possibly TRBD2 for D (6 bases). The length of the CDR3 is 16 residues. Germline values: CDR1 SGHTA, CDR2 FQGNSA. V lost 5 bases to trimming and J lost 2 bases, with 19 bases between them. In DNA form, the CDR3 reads TGTGCCAGCAGCAAAGCCCCGGGACTCGTCACCTACGAGCAGTACTTC. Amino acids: CASSKAPGLVTYEQYF.

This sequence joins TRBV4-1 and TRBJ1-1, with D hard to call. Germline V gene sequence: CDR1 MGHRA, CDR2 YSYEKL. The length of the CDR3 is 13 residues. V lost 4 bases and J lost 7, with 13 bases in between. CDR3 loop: CASSLAGSDEAFF. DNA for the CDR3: TGCGCCAGCAGCCTAGCGGGGAGCGATGAAGCTTTCTTT.

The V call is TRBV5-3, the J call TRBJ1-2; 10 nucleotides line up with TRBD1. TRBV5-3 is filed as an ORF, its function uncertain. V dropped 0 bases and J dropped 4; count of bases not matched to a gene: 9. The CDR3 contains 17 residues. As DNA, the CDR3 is TGTGCCAGAAGCTTGGCCCGGGGGACAGGGGTTCCCTATGGCTACACCTTC. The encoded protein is CARSLARGTGVPYGYTF.

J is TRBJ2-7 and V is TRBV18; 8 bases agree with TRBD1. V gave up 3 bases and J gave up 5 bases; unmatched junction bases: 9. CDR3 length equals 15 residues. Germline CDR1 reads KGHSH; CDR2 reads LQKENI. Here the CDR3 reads CASSPWTGKQHEQYF. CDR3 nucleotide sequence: TGTGCCAGCTCACCGTGGACAGGGAAACAGCACGAGCAGTACTTC.

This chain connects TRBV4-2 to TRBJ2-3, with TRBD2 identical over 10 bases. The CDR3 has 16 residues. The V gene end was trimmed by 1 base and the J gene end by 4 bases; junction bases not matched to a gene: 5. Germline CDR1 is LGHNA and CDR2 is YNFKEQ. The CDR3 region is CASSQGLAGDPDTQYF. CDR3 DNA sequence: TGTGCCAGCAGCCAAGGCCTAGCGGGAGATCCAGATACGCAGTATTTT.

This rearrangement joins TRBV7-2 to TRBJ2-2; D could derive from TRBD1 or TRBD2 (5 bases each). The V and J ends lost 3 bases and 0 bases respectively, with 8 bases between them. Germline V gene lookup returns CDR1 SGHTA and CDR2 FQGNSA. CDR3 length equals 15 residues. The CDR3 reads CASSLRGPNTGELFF. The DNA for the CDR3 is TGTGCCAGCAGCTTGAGGGGTCCGAACACCGGGGAGCTGTTTTTT.

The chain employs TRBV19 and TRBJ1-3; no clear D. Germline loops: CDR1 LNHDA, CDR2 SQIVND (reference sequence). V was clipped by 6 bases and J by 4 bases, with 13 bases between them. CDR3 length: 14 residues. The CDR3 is CASRKRADGNTIYF. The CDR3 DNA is TGTGCCAGTAGGAAAAGGGCTGACGGAAACACCATATATTTT.

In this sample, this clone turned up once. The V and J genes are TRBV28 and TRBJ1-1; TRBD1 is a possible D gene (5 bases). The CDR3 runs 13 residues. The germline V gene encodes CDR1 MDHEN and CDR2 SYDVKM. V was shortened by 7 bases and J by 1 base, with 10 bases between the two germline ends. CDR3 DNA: TGTGCCAGCATCCCCGGGGGGAACACTGAAGCTTTCTTT. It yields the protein CASIPGGNTEAFF.

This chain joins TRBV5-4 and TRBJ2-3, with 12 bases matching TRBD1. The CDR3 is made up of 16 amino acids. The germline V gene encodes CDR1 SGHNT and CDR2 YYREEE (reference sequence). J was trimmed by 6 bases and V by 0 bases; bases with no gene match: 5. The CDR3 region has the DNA TGTGCCAGCAGCTTGGGGGACAGGGGGCGAAGGGATACGCAGTATTTT. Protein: CASSLGDRGRRDTQYF.

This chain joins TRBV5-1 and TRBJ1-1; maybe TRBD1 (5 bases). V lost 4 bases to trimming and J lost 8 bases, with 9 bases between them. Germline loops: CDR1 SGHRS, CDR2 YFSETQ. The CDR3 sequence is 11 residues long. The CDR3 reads CASSLNREAFF. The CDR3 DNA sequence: TGCGCCAGCAGCCTTAACAGGGAAGCTTTCTTT.

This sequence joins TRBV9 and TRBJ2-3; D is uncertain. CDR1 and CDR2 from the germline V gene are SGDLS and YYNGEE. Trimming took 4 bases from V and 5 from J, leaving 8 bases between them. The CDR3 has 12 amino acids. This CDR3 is CASSSVGDTQYF. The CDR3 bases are TGTGCCAGCAGCTCCGTCGGAGATACGCAGTATTTT.

The CDR3 is CASRLARDTGEQYF. CDR3 nucleotides: TGTGCCAGCAGACTTGCTAGGGACACTGGGGAGCAGTACTTC. The chain combines TRBV6-4 with TRBJ2-7; D perhaps matches TRBD1 (6 bases). The CDR3 spans 14 residues. Germline CDR1 is MRHNA and CDR2 is SNTAGT. The germline V and J ends were trimmed by 6 bases and 7 bases, with 19 bases remaining between them.

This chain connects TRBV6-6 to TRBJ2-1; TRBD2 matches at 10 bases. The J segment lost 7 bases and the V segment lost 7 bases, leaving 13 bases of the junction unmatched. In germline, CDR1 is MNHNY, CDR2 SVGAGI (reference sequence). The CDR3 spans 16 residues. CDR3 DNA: TGTGCCAGCAACAACAAGCGGGGGGGAGGTTGGAATGAGCAGTTCTTC. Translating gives CASNNKRGGGWNEQFF.

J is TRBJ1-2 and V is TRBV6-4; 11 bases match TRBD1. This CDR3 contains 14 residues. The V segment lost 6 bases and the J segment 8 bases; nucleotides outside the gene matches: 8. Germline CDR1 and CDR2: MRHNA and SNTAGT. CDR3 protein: CASRGLGQGGGYTF. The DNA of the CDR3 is TGTGCCAGCAGAGGATTGGGACAGGGGGGCGGCTACACCTTC.